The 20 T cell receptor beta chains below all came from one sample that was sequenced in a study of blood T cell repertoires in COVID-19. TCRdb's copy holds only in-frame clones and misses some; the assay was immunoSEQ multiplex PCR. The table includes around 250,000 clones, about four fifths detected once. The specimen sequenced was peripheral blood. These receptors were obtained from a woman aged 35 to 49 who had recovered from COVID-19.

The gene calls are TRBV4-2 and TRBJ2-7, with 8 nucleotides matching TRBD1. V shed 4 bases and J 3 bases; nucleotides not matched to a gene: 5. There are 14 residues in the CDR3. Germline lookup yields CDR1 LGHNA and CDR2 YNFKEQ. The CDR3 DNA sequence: TGTGCCAGCAGCCGACAACAGGGGGACTACGAGCAGTACTTC. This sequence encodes CASSRQQGDYEQYF.

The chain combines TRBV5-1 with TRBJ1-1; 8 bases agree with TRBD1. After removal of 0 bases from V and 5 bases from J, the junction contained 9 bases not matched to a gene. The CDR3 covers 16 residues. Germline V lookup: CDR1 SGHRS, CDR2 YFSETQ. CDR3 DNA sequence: TGCGCCAGCAGCTTGGAGACAGGGGTAGTGAGGACTGAAGCTTTCTTT. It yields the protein CASSLETGVVRTEAFF.

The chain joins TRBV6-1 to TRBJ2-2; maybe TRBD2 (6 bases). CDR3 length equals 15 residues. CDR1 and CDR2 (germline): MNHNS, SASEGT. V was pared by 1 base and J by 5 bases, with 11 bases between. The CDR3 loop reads CASSEGTGGTGELFF. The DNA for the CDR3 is TGTGCCAGCAGTGAAGGGACCGGGGGAACCGGGGAGCTGTTTTTT.

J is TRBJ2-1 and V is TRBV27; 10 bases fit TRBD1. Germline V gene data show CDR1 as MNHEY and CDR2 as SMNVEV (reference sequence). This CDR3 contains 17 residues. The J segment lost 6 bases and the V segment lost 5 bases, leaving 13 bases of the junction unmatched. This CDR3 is CASSPALRDRGINEQFF. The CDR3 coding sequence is TGTGCCAGCAGTCCCGCACTCCGGGACAGGGGTATCAATGAGCAGTTCTTC.

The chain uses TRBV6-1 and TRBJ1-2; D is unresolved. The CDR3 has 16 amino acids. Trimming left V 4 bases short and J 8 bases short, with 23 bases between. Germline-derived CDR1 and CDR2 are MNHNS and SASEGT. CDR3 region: CASSASMEAKLGGYTF. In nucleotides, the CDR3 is TGTGCCAGCAGTGCCTCAATGGAGGCGAAACTAGGAGGCTACACCTTC.

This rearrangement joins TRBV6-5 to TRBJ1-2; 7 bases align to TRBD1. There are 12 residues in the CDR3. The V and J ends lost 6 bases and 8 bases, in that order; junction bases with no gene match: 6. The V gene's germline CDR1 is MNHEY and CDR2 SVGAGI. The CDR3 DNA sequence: TGTGCCAGCAGAAGGGCAGGGGGAGGCTACACCTTC. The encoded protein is CASRRAGGGYTF.

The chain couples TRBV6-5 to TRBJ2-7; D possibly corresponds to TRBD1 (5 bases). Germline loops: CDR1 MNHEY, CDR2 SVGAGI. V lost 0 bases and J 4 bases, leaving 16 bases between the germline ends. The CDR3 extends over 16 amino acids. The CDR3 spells CASSYSSAGNSYEQYF. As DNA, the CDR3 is TGTGCCAGCAGTTACTCGTCTGCAGGGAACTCGTACGAGCAGTACTTC.

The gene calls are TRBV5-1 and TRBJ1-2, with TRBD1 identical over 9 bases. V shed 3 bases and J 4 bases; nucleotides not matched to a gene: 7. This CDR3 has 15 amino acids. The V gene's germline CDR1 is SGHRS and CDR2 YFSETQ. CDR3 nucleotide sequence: TGCGCCAGCAGCTACTCAAGGACAGGGGCCTATGGCTACACCTTC. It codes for CASSYSRTGAYGYTF. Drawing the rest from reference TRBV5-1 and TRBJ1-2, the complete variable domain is KAGVTQTPRYLIKTRGQQVTLSCSPISGHRSVSWYQQTPGQGLQFLFEYFSETQRNKGNFPGRFSGRQFSNSRSEMNVSTLELGDSALYLCASSYSRTGAYGYTFGSGTRLTVV.

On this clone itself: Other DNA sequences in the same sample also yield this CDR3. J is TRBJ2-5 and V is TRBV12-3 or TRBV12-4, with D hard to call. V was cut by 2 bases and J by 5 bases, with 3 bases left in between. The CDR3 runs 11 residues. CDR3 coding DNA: TGTGCCAGCAGTTTACGTGAGACCCAGTACTTC. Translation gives CASSLRETQYF.

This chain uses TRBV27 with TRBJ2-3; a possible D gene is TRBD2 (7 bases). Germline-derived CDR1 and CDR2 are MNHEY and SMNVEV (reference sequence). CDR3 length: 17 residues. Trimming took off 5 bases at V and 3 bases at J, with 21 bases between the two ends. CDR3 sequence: CASSPRGVGGPTDTQYF. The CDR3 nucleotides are TGTGCCAGCAGTCCCAGAGGGGTGGGGGGGCCGACAGATACGCAGTATTTT.

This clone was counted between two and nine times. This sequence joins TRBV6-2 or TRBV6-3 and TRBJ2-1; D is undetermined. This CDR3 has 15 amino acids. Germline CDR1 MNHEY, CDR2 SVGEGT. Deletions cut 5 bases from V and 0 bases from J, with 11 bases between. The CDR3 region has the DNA TGTGCCAGCAGTATAACAGAGAGCTCCTACAATGAGCAGTTCTTC. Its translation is CASSITESSYNEQFF.

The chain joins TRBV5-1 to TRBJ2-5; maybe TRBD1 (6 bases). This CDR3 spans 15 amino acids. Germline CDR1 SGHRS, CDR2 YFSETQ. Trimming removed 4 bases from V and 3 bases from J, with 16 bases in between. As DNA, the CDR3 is TGCGCCAGCAGCCCCGGTAGGGGGTTAGAAGAGACCCAGTACTTC. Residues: CASSPGRGLEETQYF.

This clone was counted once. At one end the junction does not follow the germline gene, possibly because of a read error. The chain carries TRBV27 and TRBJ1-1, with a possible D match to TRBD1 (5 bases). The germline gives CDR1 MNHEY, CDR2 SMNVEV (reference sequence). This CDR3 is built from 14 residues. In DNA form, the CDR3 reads TGTGCCAACAGTAGGGGTCGGCTGAACACTGAAGCTTTCTTT. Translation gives CANSRGRLNTEAFF.

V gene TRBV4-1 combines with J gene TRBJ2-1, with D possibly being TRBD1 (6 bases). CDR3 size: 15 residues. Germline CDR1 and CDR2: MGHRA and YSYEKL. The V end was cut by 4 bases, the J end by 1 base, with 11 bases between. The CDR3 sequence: CASSRNRVSYNEQFF. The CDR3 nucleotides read TGCGCCAGCAGCCGGAACAGGGTATCCTACAATGAGCAGTTCTTC.

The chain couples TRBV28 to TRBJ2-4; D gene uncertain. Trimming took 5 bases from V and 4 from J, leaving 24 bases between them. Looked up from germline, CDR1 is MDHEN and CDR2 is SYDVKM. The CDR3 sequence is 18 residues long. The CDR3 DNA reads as TGTGCCAGCAGTCCCCATAGAACGACACCTCTGGGTAAAAACATTCAGTACTTC. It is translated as CASSPHRTTPLGKNIQYF.

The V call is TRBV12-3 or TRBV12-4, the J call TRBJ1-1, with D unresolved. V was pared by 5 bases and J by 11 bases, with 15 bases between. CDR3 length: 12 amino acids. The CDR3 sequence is CASSTIGVRAFF. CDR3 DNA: TGTGCCAGCAGTACTATCGGGGTTCGGGCTTTCTTT.

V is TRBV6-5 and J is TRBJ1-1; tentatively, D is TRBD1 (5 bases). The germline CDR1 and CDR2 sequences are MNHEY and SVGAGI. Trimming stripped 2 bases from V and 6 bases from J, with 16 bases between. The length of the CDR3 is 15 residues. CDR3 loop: CASSYTPAGGAEAFF. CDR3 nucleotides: TGTGCCAGCAGTTACACCCCTGCCGGGGGAGCTGAAGCTTTCTTT.

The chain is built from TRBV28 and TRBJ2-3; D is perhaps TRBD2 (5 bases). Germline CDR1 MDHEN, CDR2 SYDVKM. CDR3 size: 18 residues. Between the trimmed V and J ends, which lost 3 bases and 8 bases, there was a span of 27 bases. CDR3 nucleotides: TGTGCCAGCAGTTTTGGGATGGGATTGGTCCTCCCTGGGAGTACGCAGTATTTT. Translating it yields CASSFGMGLVLPGSTQYF.

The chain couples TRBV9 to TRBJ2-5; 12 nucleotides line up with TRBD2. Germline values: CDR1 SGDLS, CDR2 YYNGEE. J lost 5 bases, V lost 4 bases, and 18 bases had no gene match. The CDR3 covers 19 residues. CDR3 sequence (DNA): TGTGCCAGCAGCTCCCCGGTTGCTAGCGGGGGGGCTACGAAGGAGACCCAGTACTTC. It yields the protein CASSSPVASGGATKETQYF.

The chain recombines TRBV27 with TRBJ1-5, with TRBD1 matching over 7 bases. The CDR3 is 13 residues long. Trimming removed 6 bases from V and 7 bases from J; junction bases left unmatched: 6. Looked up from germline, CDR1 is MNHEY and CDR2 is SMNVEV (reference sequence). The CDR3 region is CASSRQGHQPQHF. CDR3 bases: TGTGCCAGCAGCCGACAGGGTCACCAGCCCCAGCATTTT.